Shown below are 12 T cell receptor beta chains from a single sample sequenced in a study of identical twins. MiXCR, run by TCRdb on the 5' RACE reads, gives a single entry per CDR3 protein. This table has 350,000 or so distinct CDR3 sequences, 9% to 15% appearing once. This sample also appeared in a second study, on yellow fever vaccine responses in identical twins.

The specimen was CD8+ T cells sorted from blood. The receptors were gathered from a young woman in good health.

This clonotype appeared many times. CDR3 protein: CASSEEQASSYEQYV. In DNA form, the CDR3 reads TGTGCCAGCAGTGAAGAACAGGCTAGCTCCTACGAGCAGTACGTC. The rearrangement links TRBV6-1 to TRBJ2-7, with a possible D match to TRBD1 (5 bases). Germline V lookup: CDR1 MNHNS, CDR2 SASEGT. V lost 1 base and J lost 0, with 10 bases in between. The CDR3 runs to 15 residues.

The chain has TRBV25-1 and TRBJ1-2, with no clear D. The V gene's germline CDR1 is MGHDK and CDR2 SYGVNS. The CDR3 is made up of 13 amino acids. Trimming removed 4 bases from V and 7 bases from J, with 13 bases in between. The CDR3 reads CASSASWTPGYTF. Written as DNA, the CDR3 is TGTGCCAGCAGTGCCTCGTGGACGCCTGGCTACACCTTC.

This clonotype was found a few times. The J gene is TRBJ2-3, the V gene TRBV24-1; 12 bases line up with TRBD2. Germline assignment: CDR1 KGHDR and CDR2 SFDVKD. Germline trimming cut 6 bases from V and 0 bases from J; bases unmatched to any gene: 18. The length of the CDR3 is 21 residues. The CDR3: CATSQAPELASGRASTDTQYF. CDR3 DNA: TGTGCCACCAGTCAGGCCCCTGAGTTGGCTAGCGGGAGGGCTAGCACAGATACGCAGTATTTT.

V and J are TRBV7-6 and TRBJ2-5; no definite D call. Looked up from germline, CDR1 is SGHVS and CDR2 is FNYEAQ. The V and J ends lost 5 bases and 5 bases respectively, with 18 bases between them. The CDR3 runs to 15 residues. The CDR3 bases are TGTGCCAGCAGCCCCTCCCGGGCCCCCAGGGAGACCCAGTACTTC. Translation gives CASSPSRAPRETQYF.

Here the CDR3 DNA reads TGTGCCAGCAGCCCAGGAAGGGGGGGGCAAGAGACCCAGTACTTC. Its translation is CASSPGRGGQETQYF. The chain joins TRBV3-1 to TRBJ2-5; D might be TRBD2 (7 bases). Germline-derived CDR1 and CDR2 are LGHDT and YNNKEL (reference sequence). The CDR3 is 15 amino acids. Trimming removed 4 bases at V and 2 bases at J, with 14 bases between.

This clonotype was counted a few times. The chain employs TRBV5-6 and TRBJ2-1; TRBD1 or TRBD2 may be the D gene (6 bases each). The CDR3 is made up of 16 amino acids. Germline-derived CDR1 and CDR2 are SGHDT and YYEEEE. Trimming pared 0 bases from V and 4 bases from J, leaving 14 bases between. The CDR3 spells CASSLATGAEYNEQFF. The DNA for the CDR3 is TGTGCCAGCAGCTTGGCTACGGGGGCAGAATACAATGAGCAGTTCTTC.

This clonotype has only a few counts. The chain employs TRBV9 and TRBJ2-6, with 7 bases matching TRBD1. Per the germline V gene, CDR1 is SGDLS and CDR2 is YYNGEE. This CDR3 region has 18 residues. V dropped 0 bases and J dropped 0; count of bases not matched to a gene: 6. The CDR3 bases are TGTGCCAGCAGCGTAGGGTCAGGGGGAGACTCTGGGGCCAACGTCCTGACTTTC. Translated, it gives CASSVGSGGDSGANVLTF.

This clonotype was observed a few times. V gene TRBV7-9 combines with J gene TRBJ1-5, with unresolved D. Per the germline V gene, CDR1 is SEHNR and CDR2 is FQNEAQ (reference sequence). V lost 5 bases and J lost 0, with 11 bases in between. There are 15 residues in the CDR3. CDR3 protein: CASSPEGYSNQPQHF. The CDR3 DNA reads TGTGCCAGCAGCCCAGAGGGTTATAGCAATCAGCCCCAGCATTTT.

For this clonotype: A junction end diverges from the germline sequence, so it may reflect a read error. The rearrangement links TRBV5-1 to TRBJ2-3, with D possibly being TRBD2 (8 bases). CDR3 length equals 22 residues. Germline V gene data show CDR1 as SGHRS and CDR2 as YFSETQ. CDR3 region: CASSLDRGLSAGGSLSTDTRYF. The CDR3 DNA is TGCGCCAGCAGCTTGGACAGGGGACTTTCTGCGGGGGGCTCCCTTAGCACAGATACGCGGTATTTT.

For the CDR3, the DNA is TGTGCCAGCAGTTACTCACCGGGAGGGAGGTCCGGGGAGCTGTTTTTT. Protein product: CASSYSPGGRSGELFF. The chain employs TRBV6-2 or TRBV6-3 and TRBJ2-2; 8 bases agree with TRBD2. This CDR3 is 16 amino acids long. V dropped 0 bases and J dropped 6; count of bases not matched to a gene: 6. Germline-derived CDR1 and CDR2 are MNHEY and SVGEGT.

The chain is built from TRBV20-1 and TRBJ1-2, with D unresolved. Germline assignment: CDR1 DFQATT and CDR2 SNEGSKA (reference sequence). CDR3 length: 11 residues. V gave up 0 bases and J gave up 8 bases, with 7 bases separating them. The DNA for the CDR3 is TGCAGTGCTAGAGAGGGAGCGGGCTACACCTTC. It encodes CSAREGAGYTF.

This clonotype has just a few counts. J is TRBJ2-1 and V is TRBV28, with a tentative D call TRBD2 (6 bases). Germline CDR1 and CDR2: MDHEN and SYDVKM. The CDR3 covers 15 residues. The ends were cut back, 2 bases at V and 9 bases at J, with 17 bases in the middle. CDR3 sequence reads: CASSLDSTRRGEQFF. CDR3 DNA sequence: TGTGCCAGCAGTTTAGACTCGACTAGAAGGGGTGAGCAGTTCTTC.